The clone carrying this TCR beta chain was picked up many times. These data originate in a study of human T cells and chemical hapten exposure. Whole-study context: Skin on the upper inner arm, approximately 2 cm by approximately 2 cm in size, was sensitized with 2% DPC. Patients received weekly diphenylcyclopropenone doses to the scalp throughout the approximately 25-week study.

CDR3 length: 13 amino acids. The germline V gene has CDR1 ENHRY and CDR2 SYGVKD. J lost 3 bases, V lost 5 bases, and 3 bases had no gene match. TCRdb re-analysed the RACE reads in MiXCR, keeping a single row per CDR3 protein. The table shows approximately 400,000 distinct CDR3 sequences, with 4% to 5.5% occurring only once. Time point given: patch test 1, 2 weeks after DPC sensitization. Treatment defined: therapeutic diphenylcyclopropenone sensitization with weekly scalp DPC. This TCR derives from a woman in her forties or fifties with alopecia areata. Some clones in this sample may be carry-over from other donors' samples. This material consisted of whole blood, taken in connection with sensitization to the hapten diphenylcyclopropenone (DPC). The chain carries TRBV10-3 and TRBJ1-1; 7 bases line up with TRBD1. CDR3 protein: CAISRQGDTEAFF. The DNA of the CDR3 is TGTGCCATCAGTCGACAGGGTGACACTGAAGCTTTCTTT.